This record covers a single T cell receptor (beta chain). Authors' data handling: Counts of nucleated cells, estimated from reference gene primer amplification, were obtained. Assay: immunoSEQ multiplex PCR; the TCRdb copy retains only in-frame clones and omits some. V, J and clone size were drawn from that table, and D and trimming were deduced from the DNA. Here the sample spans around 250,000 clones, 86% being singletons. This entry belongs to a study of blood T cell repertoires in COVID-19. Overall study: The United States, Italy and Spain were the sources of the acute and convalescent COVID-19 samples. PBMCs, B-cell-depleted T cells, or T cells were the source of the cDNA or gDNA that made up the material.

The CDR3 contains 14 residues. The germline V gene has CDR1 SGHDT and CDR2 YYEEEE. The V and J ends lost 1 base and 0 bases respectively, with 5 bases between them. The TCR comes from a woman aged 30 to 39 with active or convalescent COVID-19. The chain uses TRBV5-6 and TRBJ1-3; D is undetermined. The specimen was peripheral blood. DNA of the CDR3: TGTGCCAGCAGCTTGTGGAGCTCTGGAAACACCATATATTTT. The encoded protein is CASSLWSSGNTIYF.